This T cell receptor (beta chain) was recovered during a study of control samples from healthy donors and cancer patients. The CDR3 is 13 amino acids. V was trimmed by 2 bases and J by 4 bases, leaving 8 bases between them. Germline V CDR1 and CDR2: SGHTA, FQGTGA. Profiling relied on immunoSEQ multiplex PCR, and the TCRdb table lists in-frame clones only, not all of them. Seen here are over 65,000 clones, approximately 91% observed once, and the top ten hold about 8.6%. The receptor's source is a woman between 50 and 59 years old with colorectal cancer. Sequenced: PBMCs. The chain uses TRBV7-3 and TRBJ1-1, with D unresolved. CDR3 nucleotides: TGTGCCAGCAGCTTAGGGGAGGGCACTGAAGCTTTCTTT. This gives the protein CASSLGEGTEAFF.